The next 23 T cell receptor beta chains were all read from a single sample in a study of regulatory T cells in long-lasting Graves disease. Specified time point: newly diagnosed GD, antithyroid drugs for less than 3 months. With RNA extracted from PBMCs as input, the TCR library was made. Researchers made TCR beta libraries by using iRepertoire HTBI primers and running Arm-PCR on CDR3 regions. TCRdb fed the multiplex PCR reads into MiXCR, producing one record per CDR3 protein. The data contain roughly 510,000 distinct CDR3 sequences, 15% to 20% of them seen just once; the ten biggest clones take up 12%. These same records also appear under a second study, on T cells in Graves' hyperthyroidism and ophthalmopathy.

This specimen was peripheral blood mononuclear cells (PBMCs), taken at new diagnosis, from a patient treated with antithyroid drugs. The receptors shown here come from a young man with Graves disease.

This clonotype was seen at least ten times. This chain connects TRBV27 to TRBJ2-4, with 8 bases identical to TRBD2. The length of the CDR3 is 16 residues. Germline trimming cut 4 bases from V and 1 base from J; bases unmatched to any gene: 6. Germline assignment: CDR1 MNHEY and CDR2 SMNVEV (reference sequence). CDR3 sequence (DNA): TGTGCCAGCAGTTGGACTAGCTTCGGGGCCAAAAACATTCAGTACTTC. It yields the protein CASSWTSFGAKNIQYF.

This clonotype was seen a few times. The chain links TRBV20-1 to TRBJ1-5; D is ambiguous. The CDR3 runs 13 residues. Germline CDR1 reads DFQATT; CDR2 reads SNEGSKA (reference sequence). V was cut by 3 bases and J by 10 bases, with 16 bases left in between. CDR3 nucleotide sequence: TGCAGTGCTAGCCCCAAGCTTTGGGGTCCCCAGCATTTT. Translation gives CSASPKLWGPQHF.

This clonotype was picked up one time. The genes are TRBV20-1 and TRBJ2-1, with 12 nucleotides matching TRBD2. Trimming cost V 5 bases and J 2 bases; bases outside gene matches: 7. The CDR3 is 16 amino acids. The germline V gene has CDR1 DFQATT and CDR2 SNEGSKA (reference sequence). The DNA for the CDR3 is TGCAGTGCTCCCGGGGCTAGCGGGAGGGCCTACAATGAGCAGTTCTTC. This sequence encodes CSAPGASGRAYNEQFF.

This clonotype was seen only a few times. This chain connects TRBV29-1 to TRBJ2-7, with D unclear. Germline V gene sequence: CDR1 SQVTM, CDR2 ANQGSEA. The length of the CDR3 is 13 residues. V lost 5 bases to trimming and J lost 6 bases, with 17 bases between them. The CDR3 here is CSVFRPLISEQYF. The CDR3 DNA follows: TGCAGCGTTTTCAGGCCGCTTATTTCCGAGCAGTACTTC.

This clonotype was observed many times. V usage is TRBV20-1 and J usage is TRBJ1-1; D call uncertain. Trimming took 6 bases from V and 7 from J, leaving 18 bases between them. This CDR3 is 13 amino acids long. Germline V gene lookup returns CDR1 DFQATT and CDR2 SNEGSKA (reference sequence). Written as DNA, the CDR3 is TGCAGTGCCCCATCGAAAGGGCGGCTTGAAGCTTTCTTT. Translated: CSAPSKGRLEAFF.

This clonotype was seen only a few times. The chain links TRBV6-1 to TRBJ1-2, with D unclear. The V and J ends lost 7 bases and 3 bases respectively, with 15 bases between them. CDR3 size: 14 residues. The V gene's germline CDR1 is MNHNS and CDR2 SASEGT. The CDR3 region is CASKPPGPYYGYTF. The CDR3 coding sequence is TGTGCCAGCAAGCCCCCGGGCCCTTACTATGGCTACACCTTC.

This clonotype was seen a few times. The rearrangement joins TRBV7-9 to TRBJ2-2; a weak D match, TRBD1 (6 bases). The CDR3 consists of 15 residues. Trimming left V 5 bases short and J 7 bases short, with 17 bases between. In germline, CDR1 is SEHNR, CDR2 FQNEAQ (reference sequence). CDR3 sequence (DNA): TGTGCCAGCAGCGACCGGACAGCTGGACTCGGGGAGCTGTTTTTT. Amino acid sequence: CASSDRTAGLGELFF.

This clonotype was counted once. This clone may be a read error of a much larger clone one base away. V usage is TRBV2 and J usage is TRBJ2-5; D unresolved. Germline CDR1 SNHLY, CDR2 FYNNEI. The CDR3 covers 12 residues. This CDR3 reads CDSSAQQETQYF. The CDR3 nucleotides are TGTGACAGCAGTGCTCAGCAAGAGACCCAGTACTTC.

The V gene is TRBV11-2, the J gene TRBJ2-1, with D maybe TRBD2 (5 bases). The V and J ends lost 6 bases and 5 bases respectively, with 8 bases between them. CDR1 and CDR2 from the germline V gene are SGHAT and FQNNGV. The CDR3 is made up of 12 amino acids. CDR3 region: CASRGLHNEQFF. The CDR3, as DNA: TGTGCCAGCAGAGGACTTCACAATGAGCAGTTCTTC.

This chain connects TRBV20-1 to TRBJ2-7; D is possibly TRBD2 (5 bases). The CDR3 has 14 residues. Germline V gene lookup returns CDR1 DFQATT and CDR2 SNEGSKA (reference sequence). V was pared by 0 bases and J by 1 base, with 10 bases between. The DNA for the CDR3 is TGCAGTGCTAGAGATCGGAGGCTTTCCTACGAGCAGTACTTC. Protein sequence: CSARDRRLSYEQYF.

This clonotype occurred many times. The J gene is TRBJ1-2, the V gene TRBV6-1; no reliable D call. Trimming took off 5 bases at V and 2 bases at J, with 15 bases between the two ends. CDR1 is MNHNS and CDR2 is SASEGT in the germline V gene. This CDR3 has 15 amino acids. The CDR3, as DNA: TGTGCCAGCAGTCTCGCCCGTTCCGCGAACTATGGCTACACCTTC. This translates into CASSLARSANYGYTF.

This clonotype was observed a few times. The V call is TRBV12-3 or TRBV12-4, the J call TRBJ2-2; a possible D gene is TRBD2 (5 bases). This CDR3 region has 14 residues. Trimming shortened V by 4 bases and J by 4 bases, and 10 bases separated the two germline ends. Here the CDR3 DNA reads TGTGCCAGCAGTTCAACTAGTAGCACCGGGGAGCTGTTTTTT. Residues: CASSSTSSTGELFF.

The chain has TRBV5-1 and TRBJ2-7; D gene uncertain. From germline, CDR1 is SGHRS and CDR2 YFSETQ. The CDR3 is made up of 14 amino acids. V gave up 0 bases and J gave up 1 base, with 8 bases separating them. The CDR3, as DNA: TGCGCCAGCAGCTTGGGACGCCTGTCCTACGAGCAGTACTTC. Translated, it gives CASSLGRLSYEQYF.

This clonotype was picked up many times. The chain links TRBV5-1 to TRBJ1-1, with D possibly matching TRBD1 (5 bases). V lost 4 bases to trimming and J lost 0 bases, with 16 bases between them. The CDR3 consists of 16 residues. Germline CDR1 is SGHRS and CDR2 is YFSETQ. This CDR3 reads CASSASGTAVNTEAFF. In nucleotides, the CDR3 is TGCGCCAGCAGCGCGTCCGGGACGGCAGTGAACACTGAAGCTTTCTTT. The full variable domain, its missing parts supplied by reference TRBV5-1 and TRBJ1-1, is KAGVTQTPRYLIKTRGQQVTLSCSPISGHRSVSWYQQTPGQGLQFLFEYFSETQRNKGNFPGRFSGRQFSNSRSEMNVSTLELGDSALYLCASSASGTAVNTEAFFGQGTRLTVV.

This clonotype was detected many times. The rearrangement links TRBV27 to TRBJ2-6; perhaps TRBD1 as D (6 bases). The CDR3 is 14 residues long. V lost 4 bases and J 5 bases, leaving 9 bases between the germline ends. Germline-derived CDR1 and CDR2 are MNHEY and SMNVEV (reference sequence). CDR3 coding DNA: TGTGCCAGCAGTTATGGGGGCTGGGCCAACGTCCTGACTTTC. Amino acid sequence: CASSYGGWANVLTF.

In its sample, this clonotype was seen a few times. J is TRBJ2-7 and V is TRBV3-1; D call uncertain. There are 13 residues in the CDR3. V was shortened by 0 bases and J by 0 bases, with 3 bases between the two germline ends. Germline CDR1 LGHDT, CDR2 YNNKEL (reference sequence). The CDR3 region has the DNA TGTGCCAGCAGCCAAGAGCGCTCCTACGAGCAGTACTTC. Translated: CASSQERSYEQYF.

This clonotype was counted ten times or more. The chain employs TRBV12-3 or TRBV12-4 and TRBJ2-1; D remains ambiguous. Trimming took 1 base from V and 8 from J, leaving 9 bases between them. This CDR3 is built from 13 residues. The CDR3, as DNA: TGTGCCAGCAGTTTAGTTCATGGACATGAGCAGTTCTTC. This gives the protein CASSLVHGHEQFF.

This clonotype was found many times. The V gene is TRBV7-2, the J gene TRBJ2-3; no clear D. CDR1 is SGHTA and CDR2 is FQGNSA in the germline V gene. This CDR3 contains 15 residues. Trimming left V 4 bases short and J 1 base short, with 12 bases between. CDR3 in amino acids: CASSSNRVGTDTQYF. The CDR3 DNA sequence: TGTGCCAGCAGCTCAAACCGGGTGGGCACAGATACGCAGTATTTT.

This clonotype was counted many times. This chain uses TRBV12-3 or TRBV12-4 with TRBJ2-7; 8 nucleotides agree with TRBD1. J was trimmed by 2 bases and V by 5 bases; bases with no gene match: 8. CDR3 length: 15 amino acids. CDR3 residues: CASSIMTGAAYEQYF. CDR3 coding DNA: TGTGCCAGCAGTATAATGACAGGGGCCGCCTACGAGCAGTACTTC.

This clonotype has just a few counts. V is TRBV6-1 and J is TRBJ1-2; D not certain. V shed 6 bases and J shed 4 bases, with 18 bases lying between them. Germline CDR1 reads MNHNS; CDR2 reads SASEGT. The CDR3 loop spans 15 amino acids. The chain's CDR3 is CASSQAVPTVYGYTF. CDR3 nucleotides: TGTGCCAGCAGCCAGGCAGTCCCGACGGTCTATGGCTACACCTTC.

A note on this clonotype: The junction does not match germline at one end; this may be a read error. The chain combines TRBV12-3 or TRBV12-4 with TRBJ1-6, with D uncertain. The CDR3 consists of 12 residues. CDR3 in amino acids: CASSSGQRAKIW. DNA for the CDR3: TGTGCCAGCAGTTCCGGTCAGAGGGCCAAGATATGG.

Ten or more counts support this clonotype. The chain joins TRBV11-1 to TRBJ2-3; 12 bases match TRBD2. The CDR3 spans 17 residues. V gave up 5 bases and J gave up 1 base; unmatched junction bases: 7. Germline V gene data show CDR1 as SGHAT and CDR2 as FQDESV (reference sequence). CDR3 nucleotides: TGTGCCAGCAGCGACGGACTAGCGGGAATGGGCACAGATACGCAGTATTTT. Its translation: CASSDGLAGMGTDTQYF.

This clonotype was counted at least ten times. CDR3 sequence: CASSSPGTGAYNEQFF. CDR3 DNA: TGTGCCAGCAGTTCCCCCGGGACAGGGGCCTACAATGAGCAGTTCTTC. The chain joins TRBV27 to TRBJ2-1, with 10 bases that match TRBD1. The CDR3 is made up of 16 amino acids. Germline CDR1 and CDR2: MNHEY and SMNVEV (reference sequence). Trimming cost V 4 bases and J 2 bases; bases outside gene matches: 5.